The following is a T cell receptor beta chain sequence with its context. Its specificity is unknown. The sample comes from a study of T cells in Graves' hyperthyroidism and ophthalmopathy. Template material for amplifying TCR beta CDR3 regions consisted of RNA transcripts. The primer set for the first-round RT-PCR of the TCR CDR3 was HTBI. MiXCR was run by TCRdb on the multiplex PCR reads, yielding one entry per CDR3 protein. The sample lists hundreds of thousands of distinct CDR3 sequences, 15% seen once, with approximately 32% in the top ten. Overall study findings and caveats: The model predicted ophthalmopathy a median around six months before onset.

The sequence derives from a woman between 25 and 40 years old with Graves' hyperthyroidism. Sequences were obtained from blood.

CDR3 sequence: CSAHSLAKNIQYF. The CDR3 region has the DNA TGCAGTGCTCATTCCCTAGCCAAAAACATTCAGTACTTC. The chain recombines TRBV20-1 with TRBJ2-4, with D unresolved. CDR1 is DFQATT, CDR2 SNEGSKA, per germline (reference sequence). Trimming took off 5 bases at V and 0 bases at J, with 8 bases between the two ends. CDR3 length equals 13 residues.